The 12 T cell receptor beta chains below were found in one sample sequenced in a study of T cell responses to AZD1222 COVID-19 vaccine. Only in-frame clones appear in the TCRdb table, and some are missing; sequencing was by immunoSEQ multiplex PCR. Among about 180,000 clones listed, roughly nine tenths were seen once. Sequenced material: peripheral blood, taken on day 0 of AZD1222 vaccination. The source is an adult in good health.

In DNA form, the CDR3 reads TGTGCCAGCAGCTTAGCCACCGATCAGCCCCAGCATTTT. It codes for CASSLATDQPQHF. The chain employs TRBV7-9 and TRBJ1-5; D is unclear. The CDR3 totals 13 residues. Germline loops: CDR1 SEHNR, CDR2 FQNEAQ (reference sequence). Trimming removed 0 bases from V and 5 bases from J, with 5 bases in between.

CDR3: CASSLGQVNTDTQYF. DNA of the CDR3: TGTGCCAGCAGCCTCGGACAGGTGAACACAGATACGCAGTATTTT. The rearrangement uses TRBV7-2 and TRBJ2-3; 7 bases line up with TRBD1. Germline values: CDR1 SGHTA, CDR2 FQGNSA. This CDR3 region has 15 residues. The J segment lost 2 bases and the V segment lost 5 bases, leaving 7 bases of the junction unmatched.

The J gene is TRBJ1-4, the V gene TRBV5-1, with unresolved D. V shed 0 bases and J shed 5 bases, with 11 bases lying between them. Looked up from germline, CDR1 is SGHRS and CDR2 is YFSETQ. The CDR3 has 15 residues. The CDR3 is CASSLEAALNEKLFF. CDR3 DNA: TGCGCCAGCAGCTTGGAGGCGGCCTTAAATGAAAAACTGTTTTTT.

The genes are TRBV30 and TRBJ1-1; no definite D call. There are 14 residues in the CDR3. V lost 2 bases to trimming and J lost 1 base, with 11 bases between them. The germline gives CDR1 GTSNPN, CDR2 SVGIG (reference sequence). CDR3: CAWSHLPRNTEAFF. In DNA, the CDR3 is TGTGCCTGGAGTCATCTCCCCCGGAACACTGAAGCTTTCTTT.

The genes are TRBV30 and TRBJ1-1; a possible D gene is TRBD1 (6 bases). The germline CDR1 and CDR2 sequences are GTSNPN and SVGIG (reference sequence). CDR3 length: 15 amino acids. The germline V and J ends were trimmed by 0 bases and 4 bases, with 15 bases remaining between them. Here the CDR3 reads CAWSVTGAQGTEAFF. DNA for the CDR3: TGTGCCTGGAGTGTTACGGGGGCGCAGGGCACTGAAGCTTTCTTT.

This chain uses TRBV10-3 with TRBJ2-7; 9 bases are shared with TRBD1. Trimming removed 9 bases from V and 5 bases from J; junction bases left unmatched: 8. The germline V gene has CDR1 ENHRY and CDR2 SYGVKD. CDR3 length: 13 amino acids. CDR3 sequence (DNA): TGTGCCATAGGGGACAGGGATGGAGACGAGCAGTACTTC. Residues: CAIGDRDGDEQYF.

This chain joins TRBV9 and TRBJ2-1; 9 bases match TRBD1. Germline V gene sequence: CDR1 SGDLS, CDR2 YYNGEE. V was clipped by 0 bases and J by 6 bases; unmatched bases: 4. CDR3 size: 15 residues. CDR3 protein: CASSVEGQGRNEQFF. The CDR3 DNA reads TGTGCCAGCAGCGTAGAGGGACAGGGTCGCAATGAGCAGTTCTTC.

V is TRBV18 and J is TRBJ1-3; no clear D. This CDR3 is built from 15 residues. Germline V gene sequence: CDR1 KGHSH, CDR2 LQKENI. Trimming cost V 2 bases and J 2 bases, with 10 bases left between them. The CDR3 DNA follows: TGTGCCAGCTCACCAACAATGGGAACTGGAAACACCATATATTTT. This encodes CASSPTMGTGNTIYF.

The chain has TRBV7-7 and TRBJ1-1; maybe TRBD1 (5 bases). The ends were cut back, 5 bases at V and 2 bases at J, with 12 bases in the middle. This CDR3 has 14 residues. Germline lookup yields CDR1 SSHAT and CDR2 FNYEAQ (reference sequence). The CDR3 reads CASSPGTANTEAFF. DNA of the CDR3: TGTGCCAGCAGCCCGGGGACGGCTAACACTGAAGCTTTCTTT.

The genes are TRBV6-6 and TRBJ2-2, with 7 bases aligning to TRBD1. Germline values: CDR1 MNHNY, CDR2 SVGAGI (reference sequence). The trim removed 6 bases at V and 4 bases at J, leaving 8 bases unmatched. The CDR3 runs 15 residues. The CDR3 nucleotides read TGTGCCAGCAGCCTCGGACAGGCGGCCACCGGGGAGCTGTTTTTT. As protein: CASSLGQAATGELFF.

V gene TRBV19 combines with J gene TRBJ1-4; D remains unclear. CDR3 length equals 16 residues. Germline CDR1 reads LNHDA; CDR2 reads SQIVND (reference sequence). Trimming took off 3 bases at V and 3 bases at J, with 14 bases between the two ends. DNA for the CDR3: TGTGCCAGTAGTATCGCTTCCTCGAGGGCTAATGAAAAACTGTTTTTT. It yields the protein CASSIASSRANEKLFF.

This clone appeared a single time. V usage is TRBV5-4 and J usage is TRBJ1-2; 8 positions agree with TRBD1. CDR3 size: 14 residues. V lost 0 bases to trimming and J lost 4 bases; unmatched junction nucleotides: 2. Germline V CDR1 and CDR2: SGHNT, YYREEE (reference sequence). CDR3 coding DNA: TGTGCCAGCAGCTTGGACAGGGGGGTCTATGGCTACACCTTC. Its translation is CASSLDRGVYGYTF.